Below are 8 T cell receptor beta chains sequenced from a single sample in a study of T cells in Graves' hyperthyroidism and ophthalmopathy. Researchers took RNA transcripts and amplified the TCR beta CDR3 regions from them. First-round RT-PCR of the TCR CDR3 relied on the HTBI primer set. TCRdb reanalysed the multiplex PCR reads using MiXCR and keeps one entry per CDR3 protein. The sample has some 600,000 distinct CDR3 sequences; approximately 14% are singletons. Input material: blood. These receptors were obtained from a woman aged 25 to 45 with Graves' hyperthyroidism that later progressed to Graves' ophthalmopathy.

In its sample, this clonotype was seen many times. The chain combines TRBV28 with TRBJ1-5, with unresolved D. Germline lookup yields CDR1 MDHEN and CDR2 SYDVKM. This CDR3 comprises 12 residues. V was trimmed by 6 bases and J by 7 bases, leaving 10 bases between them. Here the CDR3 DNA reads TGTGCCAGCAGAAGGGAAAAACAGCCCCAGCATTTT. Translated, it gives CASRREKQPQHF.

This clonotype was seen repeatedly, ten times or more. This chain links TRBV30 with TRBJ2-1, with 14 bases lining up with TRBD2. The germline V gene has CDR1 GTSNPN and CDR2 SVGIG (reference sequence). The CDR3 is 15 residues long. V gave up 4 bases and J gave up 9 bases; unmatched junction bases: 8. CDR3 nucleotide sequence: TGTGCCTGGATCCCCGGGACTAGCGGGGGATCTGAGCAGTTCTTC. This translates into CAWIPGTSGGSEQFF.

This clonotype was found a few times. This chain connects TRBV29-1 to TRBJ2-7; D call uncertain. From germline, CDR1 is SQVTM and CDR2 ANQGSEA. Trimming pared 3 bases from V and 6 bases from J, leaving 15 bases between. This CDR3 contains 13 residues. The CDR3 is CSVDFSPLSEQYF. In DNA form, the CDR3 reads TGCAGCGTTGATTTTAGCCCTCTGAGCGAGCAGTACTTC.

In its sample, this clonotype was seen a few times. The gene calls are TRBV18 and TRBJ2-1, with TRBD1 matching 8 bases. V gave up 5 bases and J gave up 3 bases; unmatched junction bases: 6. The CDR3 extends over 15 amino acids. Germline V lookup: CDR1 KGHSH, CDR2 LQKENI. This CDR3 is CASSSGTGNYNEQFF. The CDR3 coding sequence is TGTGCCAGCTCATCTGGGACAGGTAACTACAATGAGCAGTTCTTC.

The V call is TRBV12-5, the J call TRBJ2-6; D tentatively reads TRBD1 or TRBD2 (6 bases each). The V and J ends lost 0 bases and 4 bases respectively, with 19 bases between them. The V gene's germline CDR1 is LGHNT and CDR2 FRNRAP. The CDR3 sequence is 19 residues long. CDR3 nucleotide sequence: TGTGCTAGTGGTTTGGTACTTCAGAGGGGGGCAGGAGGGGCCAACGTCCTGACTTTC. Protein product: CASGLVLQRGAGGANVLTF.

This clonotype was detected only a few times. The V and J genes are TRBV12-3 or TRBV12-4 and TRBJ2-1; no definite D call. This CDR3 has 13 residues. The germline V and J ends were trimmed by 9 bases and 7 bases, with 16 bases remaining between them. The CDR3 protein is CASHFNGPNEQFF. The CDR3 coding sequence is TGTGCCAGTCACTTTAATGGGCCTAATGAGCAGTTCTTC.

This clonotype came up many times. The CDR3: CASSAGPGNTIYF. CDR3 DNA sequence: TGTGCCAGCAGCGCGGGACCTGGAAACACCATATATTTT. This chain links TRBV7-2 with TRBJ1-3; TRBD1 is a possible D gene (5 bases). Germline CDR1 and CDR2: SGHTA and FQGNSA. Trimming removed 5 bases from V and 2 bases from J, with 7 bases in between. The CDR3 spans 13 residues.

V and J are TRBV13 and TRBJ1-2, with TRBD1 as a possible D gene (5 bases). The CDR3 runs to 16 residues. Germline CDR1 and CDR2: PRHDT and FYEKMQ (reference sequence). Trimming shortened V by 3 bases and J by 8 bases, and 22 bases separated the two germline ends. CDR3 nucleotides: TGTGCCAGCAGCTTGGGACCTCGGGACTCCTTTCCGGGCTACACCTTC. Amino acid sequence: CASSLGPRDSFPGYTF.